Sequencing of this T cell receptor (beta chain) was carried out in a study of T-cell memory formation after mild COVID-19. Libraries for TCRalpha and TCRbeta carried sample barcodes and unique molecular identifiers via 5'RACE. TCRdb called the 5' RACE reads again in MiXCR, with one record for every CDR3 protein. The data contain 150,000 to 200,000 distinct CDR3 sequences, about 14% of them seen just once; the ten biggest clones take up 11% to 15%. This clonotype was seen only a few times. Material: PBMCs or a T cell subset sorted from them (not recorded which). The sequence was collected from an adult woman who had mild COVID-19 (a few samples of this study predate the infection). Cell type and time point are not known.

CDR3 amino acids: CASRVDRGTQYF. The CDR3 nucleotides read TGCGCCAGCAGAGTCGACAGGGGCACGCAGTATTTT. The chain has TRBV5-1 and TRBJ2-3, with TRBD1 identical over 8 bases. The germline CDR1 and CDR2 sequences are SGHRS and YFSETQ. V shed 5 bases and J 9 bases; nucleotides not matched to a gene: 5. The length of the CDR3 is 12 residues.